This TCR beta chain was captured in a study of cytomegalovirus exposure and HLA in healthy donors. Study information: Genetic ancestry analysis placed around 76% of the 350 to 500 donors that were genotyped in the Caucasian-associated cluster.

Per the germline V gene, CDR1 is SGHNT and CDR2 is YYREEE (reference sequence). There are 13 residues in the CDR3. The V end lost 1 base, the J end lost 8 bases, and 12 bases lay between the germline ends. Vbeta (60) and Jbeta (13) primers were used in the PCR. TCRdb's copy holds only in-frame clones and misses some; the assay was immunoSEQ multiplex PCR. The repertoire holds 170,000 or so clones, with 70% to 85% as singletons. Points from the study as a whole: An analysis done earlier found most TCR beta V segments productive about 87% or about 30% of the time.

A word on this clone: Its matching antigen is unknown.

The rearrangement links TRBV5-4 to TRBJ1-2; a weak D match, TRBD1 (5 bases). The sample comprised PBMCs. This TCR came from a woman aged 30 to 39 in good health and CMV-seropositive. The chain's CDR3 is CASSLTGPGGYTF. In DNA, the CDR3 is TGTGCCAGCAGCTTGACAGGTCCCGGGGGCTACACCTTC.